This T cell receptor beta chain stems from a study of T cell responses to AZD1222 COVID-19 vaccine. Findings and limits, study-wide: Spike-specific TCR breadth and depth both grew after two AZD1222 doses. Donors skewed white British and female; clonal diversity was possibly underestimated. CD4 TCRs linked to vaccination spanned spike, dominating at 160-218 and 743-854. Of spike-specific TCRs, nearly half reportedly target regions left unmutated in variants.

V lost 8 bases and J 2 bases, leaving 12 bases between the germline ends. The germline V gene has CDR1 SGHVS and CDR2 FNYEAQ. There are 14 residues in the CDR3. Generated by immunoSEQ multiplex PCR, the TCRdb table keeps only in-frame clones and is missing some. The data hold 85,000 to 130,000 clones, with roughly 86% observed a single time. About this clone: Its specificity is unknown.

The V gene is TRBV7-6, the J gene TRBJ1-4, with a possible D match to TRBD1 (6 bases). The clonotype comes from an adult who received the MenACWY meningococcal vaccine as a control. The input for sequencing was peripheral blood, taken 28 days after the second dose of the MenACWY control vaccine. CDR3 in DNA: TGTGCCAGCCGGAGGGGGTCCACTAATGAAAAACTGTTTTTT. Its translation is CASRRGSTNEKLFF. Based on the CDR3 plus reference TRBV7-6 and TRBJ1-4, the full variable domain is GAGVSQSPRYKVTKRGQDVALRCDPISGHVSLYWYRQALGQGPEFLTYFNYEAQQDKSGLPNDRFSAERPEGSISTLTIQRTEQRDSAMYRCASRRGSTNEKLFFGSGTQLSVL.